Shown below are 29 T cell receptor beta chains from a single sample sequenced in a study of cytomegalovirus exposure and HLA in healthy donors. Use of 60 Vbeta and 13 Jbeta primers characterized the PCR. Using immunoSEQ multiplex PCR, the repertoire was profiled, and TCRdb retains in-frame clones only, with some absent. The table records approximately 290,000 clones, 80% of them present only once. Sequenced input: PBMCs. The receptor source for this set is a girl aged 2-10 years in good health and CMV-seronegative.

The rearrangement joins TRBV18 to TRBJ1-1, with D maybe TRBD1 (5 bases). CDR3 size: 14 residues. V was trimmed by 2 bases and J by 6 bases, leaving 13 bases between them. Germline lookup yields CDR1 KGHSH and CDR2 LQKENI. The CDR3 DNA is TGTGCCAGCTCACCAGCCGACAGTGTGGCTGAAGCTTTCTTT. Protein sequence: CASSPADSVAEAFF.

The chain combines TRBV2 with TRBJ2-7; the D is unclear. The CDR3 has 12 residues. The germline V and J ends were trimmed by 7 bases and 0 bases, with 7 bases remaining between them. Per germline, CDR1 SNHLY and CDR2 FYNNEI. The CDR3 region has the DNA TGTGCCAGCACGGTTTCCTCCTACGAGCAGTACTTC. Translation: CASTVSSYEQYF. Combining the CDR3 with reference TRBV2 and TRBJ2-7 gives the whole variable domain EPEVTQTPSHQVTQMGQEVILRCVPISNHLYFYWYRQILGQKVEFLVSFYNNEISEKSEIFDDQFSVERPDGSNFTLKIRSTKLEDSAMYFCASTVSSYEQYFGPGTRLTVT.

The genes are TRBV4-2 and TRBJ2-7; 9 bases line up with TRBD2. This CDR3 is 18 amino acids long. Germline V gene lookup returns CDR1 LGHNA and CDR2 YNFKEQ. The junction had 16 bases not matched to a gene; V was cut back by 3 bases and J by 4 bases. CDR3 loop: CASSQAIGAGGPRYEQYF. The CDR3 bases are TGTGCCAGCAGCCAGGCTATAGGGGCGGGGGGGCCAAGATACGAGCAGTACTTC.

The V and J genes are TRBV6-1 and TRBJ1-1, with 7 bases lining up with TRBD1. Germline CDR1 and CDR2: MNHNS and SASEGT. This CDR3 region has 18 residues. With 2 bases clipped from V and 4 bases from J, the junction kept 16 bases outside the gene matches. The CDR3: CASSETTGLNIGRTEAFF. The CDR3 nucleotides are TGTGCCAGCAGTGAAACGACAGGGTTAAACATAGGTCGCACTGAAGCTTTCTTT.

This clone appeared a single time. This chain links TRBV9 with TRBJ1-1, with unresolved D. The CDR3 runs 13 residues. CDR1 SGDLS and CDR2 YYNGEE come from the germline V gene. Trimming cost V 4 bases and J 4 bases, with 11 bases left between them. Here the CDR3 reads CASSPTVGTEAFF. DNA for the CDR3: TGTGCCAGCAGCCCCACAGTGGGCACTGAAGCTTTCTTT.

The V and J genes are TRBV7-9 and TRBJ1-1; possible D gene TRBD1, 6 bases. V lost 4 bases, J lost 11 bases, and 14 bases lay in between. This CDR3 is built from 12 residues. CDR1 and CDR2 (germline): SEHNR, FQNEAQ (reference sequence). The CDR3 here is CASSSNEGGAFF. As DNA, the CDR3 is TGTGCCAGCAGCTCTAACGAGGGGGGGGCTTTCTTT. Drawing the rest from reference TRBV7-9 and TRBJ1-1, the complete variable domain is DTGVSQNPRHKITKRGQNVTFRCDPISEHNRLYWYRQTLGQGPEFLTYFQNEAQLEKSRLLSDRFSAERPKGSFSTLEIQRTEQGDSAMYLCASSSNEGGAFFGQGTRLTVV.

This CDR3 reads CASSLQLGGTDKNIQYF. CDR3 bases: TGTGCCAGCAGCTTACAGTTGGGCGGGACAGACAAAAACATTCAGTACTTC. The gene calls are TRBV7-9 and TRBJ2-4, with a weak D call TRBD1 (7 bases). The ends were cut back, 2 bases at V and 3 bases at J, with 17 bases in the middle. The CDR3 extends over 17 amino acids. The germline V gene encodes CDR1 SEHNR and CDR2 FQNEAQ (reference sequence).

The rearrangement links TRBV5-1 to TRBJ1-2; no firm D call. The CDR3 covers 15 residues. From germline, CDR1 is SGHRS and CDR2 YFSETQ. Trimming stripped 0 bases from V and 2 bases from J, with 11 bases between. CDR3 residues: CASSLEVQWNYGYTF. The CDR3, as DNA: TGCGCCAGCAGCTTGGAAGTACAGTGGAACTATGGCTACACCTTC. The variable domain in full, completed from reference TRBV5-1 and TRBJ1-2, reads KAGVTQTPRYLIKTRGQQVTLSCSPISGHRSVSWYQQTPGQGLQFLFEYFSETQRNKGNFPGRFSGRQFSNSRSEMNVSTLELGDSALYLCASSLEVQWNYGYTFGSGTRLTVV.

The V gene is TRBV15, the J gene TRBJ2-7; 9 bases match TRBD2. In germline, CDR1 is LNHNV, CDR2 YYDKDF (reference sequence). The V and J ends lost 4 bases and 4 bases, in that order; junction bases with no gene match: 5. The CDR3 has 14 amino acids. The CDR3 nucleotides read TGTGCCACCAGCATGGGACTAGCTAAGTACGAGCAGTACTTC. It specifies CATSMGLAKYEQYF.

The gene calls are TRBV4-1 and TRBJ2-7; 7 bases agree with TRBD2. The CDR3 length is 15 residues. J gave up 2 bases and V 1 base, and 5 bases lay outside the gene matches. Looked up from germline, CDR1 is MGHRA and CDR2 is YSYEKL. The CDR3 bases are TGCGCCAGCAGCCAAGTGTGGGGGGGACCCTACGAGCAGTACTTC. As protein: CASSQVWGGPYEQYF.

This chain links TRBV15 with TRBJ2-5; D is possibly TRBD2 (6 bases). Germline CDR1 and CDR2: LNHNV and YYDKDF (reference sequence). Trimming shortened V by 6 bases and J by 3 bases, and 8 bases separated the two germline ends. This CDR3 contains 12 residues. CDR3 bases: TGTGCCACCAGGGGGGGTGAAGAGACCCAGTACTTC. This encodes CATRGGEETQYF.

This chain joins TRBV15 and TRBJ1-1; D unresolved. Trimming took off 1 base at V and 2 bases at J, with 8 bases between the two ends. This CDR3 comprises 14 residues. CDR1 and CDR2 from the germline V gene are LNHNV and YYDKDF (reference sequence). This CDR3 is CATSRAPGNTEAFF. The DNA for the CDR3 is TGTGCCACCAGCAGAGCTCCAGGTAACACTGAAGCTTTCTTT. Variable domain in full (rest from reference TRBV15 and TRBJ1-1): DAMVIQNPRYQVTQFGKPVTLSCSQTLNHNVMYWYQQKSSQAPKLLFHYYDKDFNNEADTPDNFQSRRPNTSFCFLDIRSPGLGDTAMYLCATSRAPGNTEAFFGQGTRLTVV.

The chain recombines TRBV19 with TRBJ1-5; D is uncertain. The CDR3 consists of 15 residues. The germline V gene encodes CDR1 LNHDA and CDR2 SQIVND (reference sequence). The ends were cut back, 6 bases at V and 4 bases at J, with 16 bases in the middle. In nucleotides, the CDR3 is TGTGCCAGTAGCCAGTCCTTCCCGGGAAATCAGCCCCAGCATTTT. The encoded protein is CASSQSFPGNQPQHF.

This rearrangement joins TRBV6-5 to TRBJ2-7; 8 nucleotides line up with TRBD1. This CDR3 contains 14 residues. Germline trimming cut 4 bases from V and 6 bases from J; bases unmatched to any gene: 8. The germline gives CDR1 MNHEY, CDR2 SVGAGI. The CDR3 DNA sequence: TGTGCCAGCAGTTTTGGACAGGGCTCCCTCGAGCAGTACTTC. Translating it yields CASSFGQGSLEQYF.

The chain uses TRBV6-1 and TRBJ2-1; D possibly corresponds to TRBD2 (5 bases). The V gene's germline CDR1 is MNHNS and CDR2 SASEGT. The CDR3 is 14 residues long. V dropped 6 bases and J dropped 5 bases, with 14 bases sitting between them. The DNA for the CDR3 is TGTGCCAGCAGGTACCGGACGGGAAACAATGAGCAGTTCTTC. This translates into CASRYRTGNNEQFF.

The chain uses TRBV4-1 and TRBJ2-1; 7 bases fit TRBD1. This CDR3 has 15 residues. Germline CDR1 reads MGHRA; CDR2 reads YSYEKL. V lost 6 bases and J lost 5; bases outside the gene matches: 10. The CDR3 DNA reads TGCGCCAGCAGAGAGACGGGACAGATTAACAATGAGCAGTTCTTC. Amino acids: CASRETGQINNEQFF.

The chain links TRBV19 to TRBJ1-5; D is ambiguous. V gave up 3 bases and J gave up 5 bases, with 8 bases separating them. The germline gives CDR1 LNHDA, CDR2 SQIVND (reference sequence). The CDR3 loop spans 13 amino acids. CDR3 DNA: TGTGCCAGTAGTATGCACAGAGATCAGCCCCAGCATTTT. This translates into CASSMHRDQPQHF.

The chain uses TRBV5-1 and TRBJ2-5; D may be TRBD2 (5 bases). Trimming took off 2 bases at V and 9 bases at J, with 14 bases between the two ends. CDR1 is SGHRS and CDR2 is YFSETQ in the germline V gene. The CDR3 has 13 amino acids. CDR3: CASSFGNWAAQYF. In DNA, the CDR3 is TGCGCCAGCAGCTTCGGGAACTGGGCGGCCCAGTACTTC. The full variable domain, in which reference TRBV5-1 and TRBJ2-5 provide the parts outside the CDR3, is KAGVTQTPRYLIKTRGQQVTLSCSPISGHRSVSWYQQTPGQGLQFLFEYFSETQRNKGNFPGRFSGRQFSNSRSEMNVSTLELGDSALYLCASSFGNWAAQYFGPGTRLLVL.

The CDR3 spells CASSLSAGGVSYEQYF. In DNA form, the CDR3 reads TGTGCCAGCAGTTTATCTGCGGGGGGGGTCTCCTACGAGCAGTACTTC. The chain has TRBV27 and TRBJ2-7, with 9 nucleotides matching TRBD2. The CDR3 is made up of 16 amino acids. The germline V gene encodes CDR1 MNHEY and CDR2 SMNVEV (reference sequence). Trimming at V came to 0 bases and at J to 0 bases, leaving 3 bases not matched to a gene.

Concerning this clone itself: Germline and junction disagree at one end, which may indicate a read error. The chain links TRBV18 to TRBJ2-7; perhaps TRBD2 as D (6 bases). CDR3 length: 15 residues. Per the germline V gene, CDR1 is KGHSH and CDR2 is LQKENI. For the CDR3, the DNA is TGTGCCAGCTCACCACCACTCGGGAGCTCCCACGAGCAGTACTTC. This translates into CASSPPLGSSHEQYF.

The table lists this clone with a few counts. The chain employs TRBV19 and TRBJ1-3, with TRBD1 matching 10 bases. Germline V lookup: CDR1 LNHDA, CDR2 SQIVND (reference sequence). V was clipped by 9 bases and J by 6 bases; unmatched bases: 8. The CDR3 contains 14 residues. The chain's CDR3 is CASVPGQGSNTIYF. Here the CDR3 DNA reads TGTGCCAGCGTCCCGGGACAGGGGTCAAACACCATATATTTT.

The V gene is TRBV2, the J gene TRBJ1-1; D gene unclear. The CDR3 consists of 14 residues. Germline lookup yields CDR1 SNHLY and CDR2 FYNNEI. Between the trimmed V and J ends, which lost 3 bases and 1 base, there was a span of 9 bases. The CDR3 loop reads CASSDPTQNTEAFF. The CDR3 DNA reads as TGTGCCAGCAGTGACCCGACACAGAACACTGAAGCTTTCTTT.

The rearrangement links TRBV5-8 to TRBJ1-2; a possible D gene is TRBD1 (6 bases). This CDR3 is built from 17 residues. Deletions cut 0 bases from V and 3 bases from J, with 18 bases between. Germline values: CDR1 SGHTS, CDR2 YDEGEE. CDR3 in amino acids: CASSLGVSGVIHYGYTF. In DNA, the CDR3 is TGTGCCAGCAGCTTGGGTGTGTCAGGGGTTATCCACTATGGCTACACCTTC.

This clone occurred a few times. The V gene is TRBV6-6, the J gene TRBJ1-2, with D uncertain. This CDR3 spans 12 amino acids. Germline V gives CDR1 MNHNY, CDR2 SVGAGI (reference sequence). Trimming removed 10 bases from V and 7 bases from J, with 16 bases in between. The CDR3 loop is CATRPSKFGYTF. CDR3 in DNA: TGTGCCACCCGCCCCTCTAAGTTTGGCTACACCTTC.

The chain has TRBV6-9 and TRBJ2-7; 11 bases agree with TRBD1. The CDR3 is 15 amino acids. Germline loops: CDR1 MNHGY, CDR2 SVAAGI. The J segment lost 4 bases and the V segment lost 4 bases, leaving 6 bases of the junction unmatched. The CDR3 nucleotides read TGTGCCAGCAGTTTTCCGGGACAGGGGGATTACGAGCAGTACTTC. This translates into CASSFPGQGDYEQYF.

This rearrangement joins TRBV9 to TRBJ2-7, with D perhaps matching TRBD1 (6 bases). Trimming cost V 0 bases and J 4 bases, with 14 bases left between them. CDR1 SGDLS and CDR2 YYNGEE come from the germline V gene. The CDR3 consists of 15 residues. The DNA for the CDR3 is TGTGCCAGCAGCGTAGAGGGACATGAGATGTACGAGCAGTACTTC. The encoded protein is CASSVEGHEMYEQYF.

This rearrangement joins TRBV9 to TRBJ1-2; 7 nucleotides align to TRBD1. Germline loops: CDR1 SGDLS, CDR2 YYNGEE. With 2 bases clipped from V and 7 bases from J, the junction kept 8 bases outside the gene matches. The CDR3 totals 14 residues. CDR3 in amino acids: CASSVEGARSGYTF. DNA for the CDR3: TGTGCCAGCAGCGTCGAGGGGGCGAGGAGTGGCTACACCTTC. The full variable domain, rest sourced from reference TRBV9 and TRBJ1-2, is DSGVTQTPKHLITATGQRVTLRCSPRSGDLSVYWYQQSLDQGLQFLIQYYNGEERAKGNILERFSAQQFPDLHSELNLSSLELGDSALYFCASSVEGARSGYTFGSGTRLTVV.

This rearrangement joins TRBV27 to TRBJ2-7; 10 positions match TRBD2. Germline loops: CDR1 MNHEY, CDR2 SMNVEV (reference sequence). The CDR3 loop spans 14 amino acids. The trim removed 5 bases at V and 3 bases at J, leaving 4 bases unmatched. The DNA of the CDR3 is TGTGCCAGCAGTGTCGGACTAGCGGTCTACGAGCAGTACTTC. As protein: CASSVGLAVYEQYF.

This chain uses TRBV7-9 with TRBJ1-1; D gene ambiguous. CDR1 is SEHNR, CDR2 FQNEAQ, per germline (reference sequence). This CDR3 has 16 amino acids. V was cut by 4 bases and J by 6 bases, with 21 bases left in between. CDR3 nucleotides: TGTGCCAGCAGCTCTGCGAGGTTAGACGCGAGCCCTGAAGCTTTCTTT. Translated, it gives CASSSARLDASPEAFF. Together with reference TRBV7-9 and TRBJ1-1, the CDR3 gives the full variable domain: DTGVSQNPRHKITKRGQNVTFRCDPISEHNRLYWYRQTLGQGPEFLTYFQNEAQLEKSRLLSDRFSAERPKGSFSTLEIQRTEQGDSAMYLCASSSARLDASPEAFFGQGTRLTVV.